This TCR beta chain was captured by sequencing in a study of shared clonotypes between healthy human individuals. At the level of the study: CD8 memory received one plate per donor, CD8 naive two, CD4 memory three and CD4 naive three. The study, taken as a whole, reports: Sharing of clonotypes among donors was expected to vary with sequencing depth.

Once extracted for a subset, genomic DNA was divided evenly among several immunoSEQ plates. TCRdb's copy holds only in-frame clones and misses some; the assay was immunoSEQ multiplex PCR. The table has under 750,000 clones, around 70% seen once. As for this clone: Its antigen is undetermined.

Trimming stripped 3 bases from V and 2 bases from J, with 10 bases between. CDR1 MNHEY and CDR2 SMNVEV come from the germline V gene (reference sequence). The CDR3 contains 15 residues. The study drew its donors from healthy HIV-negative adults without recent acute infections or vaccinations. The chain couples TRBV27 to TRBJ1-4; D uncertain. The specimen sequenced was memory CD4+ T cells sorted from blood. Subset defined: CD45RA-negative fraction. The clonotype was recovered from a woman aged 25-40 years in good health. As DNA, the CDR3 is TGTGCCAGCAGTTTTTTGAGGTCGACTAATGAAAAACTGTTTTTT. This encodes CASSFLRSTNEKLFF.